These 23 T cell receptor beta chains were all obtained from the same sample, sequenced in a study of blood T cells in healthy people across ages. Combining a sample-barcoded 5' primer with a J-beta primer mix, a second PCR ran for roughly 6 to 12 cycles. Using its own MiXCR run on the 5' RACE reads, TCRdb lists one record per CDR3 protein. The table includes about 1.5 million distinct CDR3 sequences, about 43% detected once. The sample was blood. The receptors derive from a young woman in good health.

The CDR3 DNA is TGCAGTGCTAGAGATAGGGAGGGGTGGAACACTGAAGCTTTCTTT. This codes for CSARDREGWNTEAFF. This chain connects TRBV20-1 to TRBJ1-1; possibly TRBD1 for D (5 bases). V was shortened by 0 bases and J by 1 base, with 12 bases between the two germline ends. Germline CDR1 and CDR2: DFQATT and SNEGSKA (reference sequence). The CDR3 contains 15 residues.

This clonotype has only a few counts. The rearrangement uses TRBV18 and TRBJ2-3; TRBD2 might be the D (6 bases). This CDR3 has 17 residues. The V and J ends lost 0 bases and 2 bases respectively, with 15 bases between them. CDR1 and CDR2 (germline): KGHSH, LQKENI. For the CDR3, the DNA is TGTGCCAGCTCACCACCGGTTTCCAGCGGGTCCACAGATACGCAGTATTTT. Encoded protein: CASSPPVSSGSTDTQYF.

The chain has TRBV29-1 and TRBJ1-4; maybe TRBD1 (5 bases). The CDR3 runs 12 residues. Trimming cost V 6 bases and J 7 bases, with 12 bases left between them. Per germline, CDR1 SQVTM and CDR2 ANQGSEA. CDR3 coding DNA: TGCAGCGTGTCAGGGTCTAGTGAAAAACTGTTTTTT. Encoded protein: CSVSGSSEKLFF. The entire variable domain, with the rest obtained from reference TRBV29-1 and TRBJ1-4, is as follows: SAVISQKPSRDICQRGTSLTIQCQVDSQVTMMFWYRQQPGQSLTLIATANQGSEATYESGFVIDKFPISRPNLTFSTLTVSNMSPEDSSIYLCSVSGSSEKLFFGSGTQLSVL.

The table lists this clonotype with a count of one. This chain links TRBV5-1 with TRBJ2-7; 11 nucleotides line up with TRBD1. Germline CDR1 reads SGHRS; CDR2 reads YFSETQ. The CDR3 loop spans 16 amino acids. The ends lost 4 bases at V and 7 bases at J; junction bases unmatched: 13. The CDR3 sequence: CASSLLPGQGDNEQYF. CDR3 sequence (DNA): TGCGCCAGCAGCCTTTTACCGGGACAGGGGGACAATGAGCAGTACTTC.

CDR3 sequence (DNA): TGTGCCAGCAGCTTAGGGGTTTCTAGCGGGAGGGGGACCAAAAACATTCAGTACTTC. Translating gives CASSLGVSSGRGTKNIQYF. The V gene is TRBV13, the J gene TRBJ2-4, with TRBD2 matching over 12 bases. There are 19 residues in the CDR3. Germline V gene lookup returns CDR1 PRHDT and CDR2 FYEKMQ (reference sequence). With 0 bases clipped from V and 2 bases from J, the junction kept 8 bases outside the gene matches.

The rearrangement links TRBV20-1 to TRBJ2-5, with 8 bases that match TRBD2. V shed 3 bases and J 2 bases; nucleotides not matched to a gene: 23. This CDR3 contains 20 residues. Germline CDR1 reads DFQATT; CDR2 reads SNEGSKA (reference sequence). CDR3 sequence (DNA): TGCAGTGCTAGGGGGAGAACCGGGGGGGAGTCGGACAGAGATCAAGAGACCCAGTACTTC. Translating gives CSARGRTGGESDRDQETQYF.

This chain connects TRBV19 to TRBJ2-1; TRBD2 matches 7 bases. The CDR3 consists of 15 residues. Per germline, CDR1 LNHDA and CDR2 SQIVND (reference sequence). J lost 4 bases, V lost 6 bases, and 9 bases had no gene match. CDR3 coding DNA: TGTGCCAGTAGGAAAAGCGGAGCGGGGTACAATGAGCAGTTCTTC. The encoded protein is CASRKSGAGYNEQFF.

The chain is built from TRBV19 and TRBJ1-5; D possibly corresponds to TRBD1 (5 bases). Germline lookup yields CDR1 LNHDA and CDR2 SQIVND (reference sequence). Trimming took 3 bases from V and 0 from J, leaving 9 bases between them. The CDR3 consists of 15 residues. The CDR3 coding sequence is TGTGCCAGTAGTATGGGGGTTCTTAGCAATCAGCCCCAGCATTTT. The encoded protein is CASSMGVLSNQPQHF.

In this sample, this clonotype turned up a few times. The rearrangement uses TRBV7-2 and TRBJ2-1; TRBD2 agrees at 7 bases. The germline V gene encodes CDR1 SGHTA and CDR2 FQGNSA. J was trimmed by 1 base and V by 3 bases; bases with no gene match: 3. This CDR3 has 15 residues. The CDR3 sequence is CASSFIGGSYNEQFF. Written as DNA, the CDR3 is TGTGCCAGCAGCTTTATCGGGGGGTCCTACAATGAGCAGTTCTTC.

This clonotype was observed many times. The genes are TRBV3-1 and TRBJ2-7; TRBD1 aligns across 8 bases. J lost 5 bases, V lost 3 bases, and 6 bases had no gene match. CDR3 length: 14 residues. Per germline, CDR1 LGHDT and CDR2 YNNKEL (reference sequence). The CDR3 loop reads CASSQTGVGHEQYF. Written as DNA, the CDR3 is TGTGCCAGCAGCCAGACAGGGGTTGGACACGAGCAGTACTTC.

This clonotype was found a few times. DNA of the CDR3: TGCGCCAGCAGTGGGCCGGGACTAGCGGCTTATTCAGATACGCAGTATTTT. Protein sequence: CASSGPGLAAYSDTQYF. The chain carries TRBV10-1 and TRBJ2-3; 11 positions match TRBD2. Trimming removed 4 bases from V and 4 bases from J; junction bases left unmatched: 10. Germline V gives CDR1 WNHNN, CDR2 SYGVQD (reference sequence). The CDR3 has 17 residues.

The gene calls are TRBV28 and TRBJ1-1, with 10 bases lining up with TRBD1. The germline CDR1 and CDR2 sequences are MDHEN and SYDVKM. CDR3 size: 15 residues. V lost 8 bases and J lost 1; bases outside the gene matches: 7. The CDR3 loop is CASAGTGVRNTEAFF. The CDR3 nucleotides read TGTGCCAGCGCCGGGACAGGGGTTCGGAACACTGAAGCTTTCTTT.

This chain joins TRBV9 and TRBJ2-2; 7 bases line up with TRBD1. The CDR3 totals 15 residues. The ends lost 0 bases at V and 6 bases at J; junction bases unmatched: 5. Germline CDR1 SGDLS, CDR2 YYNGEE. The CDR3 DNA follows: TGTGCCAGCAGCGTAGCTGTGACAGGGTCCGGGGAGCTGTTTTTT. Translated, it gives CASSVAVTGSGELFF.

This clonotype appeared a few times. V gene TRBV15 combines with J gene TRBJ2-5, with D unclear. The germline CDR1 and CDR2 sequences are LNHNV and YYDKDF (reference sequence). This CDR3 is built from 12 residues. Between the trimmed V and J ends, which lost 2 bases and 0 bases, there was a span of 1 base. In nucleotides, the CDR3 is TGTGCCACCAGCAGACACCAAGAGACCCAGTACTTC. This sequence encodes CATSRHQETQYF.

About this clonotype: One junction end does not reproduce the germline sequence, and a read error may be involved. V and J are TRBV9 and TRBJ2-5; D tentatively fits TRBD1 or TRBD2 (5 bases each). The CDR3 runs 14 residues. Germline CDR1 is SGDLS and CDR2 is YYNGEE. The CDR3 reads CAGSVNGGKETQYF. The CDR3 DNA reads as TGTGCCGGCAGCGTGAATGGGGGAAAAGAGACCCAGTACTTC.

The CDR3 reads CSAPLTGGSGNTIYF. DNA of the CDR3: TGCAGTGCTCCCTTGACAGGGGGCTCTGGAAACACCATATATTTT. The J gene is TRBJ1-3, the V gene TRBV20-1, with TRBD1 matching over 9 bases. Losses at the gene ends were 5 bases for V and 0 bases for J; bases not matched to a gene: 5. Germline values: CDR1 DFQATT, CDR2 SNEGSKA (reference sequence). The CDR3 totals 15 residues.

The gene calls are TRBV20-1 and TRBJ2-5; 9 bases match TRBD2. J gave up 5 bases and V 5 bases, and 9 bases lay outside the gene matches. The CDR3 runs 14 residues. Germline values: CDR1 DFQATT, CDR2 SNEGSKA (reference sequence). The CDR3 nucleotides are TGCAGTGCTCCGATAGCGGGGGCGGGGGAGACCCAGTACTTC. Protein product: CSAPIAGAGETQYF.

This chain connects TRBV10-3 to TRBJ2-1; possible D gene TRBD2, 7 bases. Germline CDR1 and CDR2: ENHRY and SYGVKD. The CDR3 sequence is 14 residues long. V gave up 10 bases and J gave up 4 bases, with 17 bases separating them. The CDR3 spells CATTASGQYNEQFF. CDR3 nucleotides: TGTGCCACCACCGCTAGCGGACAGTACAATGAGCAGTTCTTC.

This rearrangement joins TRBV29-1 to TRBJ2-5; perhaps D is TRBD1 or TRBD2 (5 bases each). The V gene's germline CDR1 is SQVTM and CDR2 ANQGSEA. The V and J ends lost 4 bases and 11 bases respectively, with 14 bases between them. The CDR3 is 11 amino acids. CDR3 nucleotide sequence: TGCAGCGTTGGGACTGTGGGGGAGCAGTACTTC. It is translated as CSVGTVGEQYF.

The genes are TRBV14 and TRBJ2-5; possibly TRBD1 for D (6 bases). Judging by the DNA end, TRBJ2-7 fits better; the J call may be wrong. CDR3 length: 14 amino acids. Germline CDR1 and CDR2: SGHDN and FVKESK. The CDR3 DNA follows: TGTGCCAGCAGCCAAGAATTGGACAGCTACGAGCAGTACTTC. Translated, it gives CASSQELDSYEQYF.

The V gene is TRBV27, the J gene TRBJ2-1; the D gene is possibly TRBD2 (6 bases). CDR3 length equals 13 residues. Germline CDR1 reads MNHEY; CDR2 reads SMNVEV (reference sequence). Trimming left V 8 bases short and J 9 bases short, with 17 bases between. CDR3 residues: CASGPGDPAEQFF. The CDR3 coding sequence is TGTGCCAGCGGGCCGGGAGACCCCGCTGAGCAGTTCTTC.

The chain couples TRBV18 to TRBJ1-5; 9 positions match TRBD1. The CDR3 is 15 amino acids. Trimming removed 3 bases from V and 5 bases from J; junction bases left unmatched: 5. The V gene's germline CDR1 is KGHSH and CDR2 LQKENI. The CDR3 is CASSPDRGRDQPQHF. In nucleotides, the CDR3 is TGTGCCAGCTCACCGGACAGGGGACGGGATCAGCCCCAGCATTTT.

This clonotype came up a few times. The rearrangement links TRBV18 to TRBJ2-7, with D maybe TRBD2 (6 bases). Trimming left V 3 bases short and J 3 bases short, with 12 bases between. Germline V gives CDR1 KGHSH, CDR2 LQKENI. The CDR3 totals 14 residues. As DNA, the CDR3 is TGTGCCAGCTCACCGGGACTGGAAAACTACGAGCAGTACTTC. Translating gives CASSPGLENYEQYF.